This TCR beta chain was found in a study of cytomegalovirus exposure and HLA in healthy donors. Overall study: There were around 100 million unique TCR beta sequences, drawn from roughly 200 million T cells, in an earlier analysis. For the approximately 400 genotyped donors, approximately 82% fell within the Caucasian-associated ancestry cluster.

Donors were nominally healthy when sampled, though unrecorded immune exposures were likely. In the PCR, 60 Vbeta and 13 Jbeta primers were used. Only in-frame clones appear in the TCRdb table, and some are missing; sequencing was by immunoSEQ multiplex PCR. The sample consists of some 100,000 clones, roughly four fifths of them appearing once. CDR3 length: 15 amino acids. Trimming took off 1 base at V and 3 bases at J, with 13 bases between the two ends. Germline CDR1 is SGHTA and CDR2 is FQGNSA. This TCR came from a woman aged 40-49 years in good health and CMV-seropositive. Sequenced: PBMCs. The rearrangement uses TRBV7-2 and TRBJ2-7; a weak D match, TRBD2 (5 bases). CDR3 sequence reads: CASSLVAEALYEQYF. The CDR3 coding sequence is TGTGCCAGCAGCTTAGTGGCGGAGGCCCTCTACGAGCAGTACTTC. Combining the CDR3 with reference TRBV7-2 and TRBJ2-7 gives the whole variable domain GAGVSQSPSNKVTEKGKDVELRCDPISGHTALYWYRQSLGQGLEFLIYFQGNSAPDKSGLPSDRFSAERTGGSVSTLTIQRTQQEDSAVYLCASSLVAEALYEQYFGPGTRLTVT.